The 32 T cell receptor beta chains presented below share a single source sample, sequenced in a study of shared clonotypes between healthy human individuals. This table comes from immunoSEQ multiplex PCR, and its TCRdb copy is limited to in-frame clones, with some not included. The sample gives about 1.4 million clones, roughly 97% of which show up once; 1% to 1.5% is in the top ten. The sequenced sample consisted of naive CD4+ T cells sorted from blood. As for subset: CD45RA+ positively selected. The receptor source for this set is a man aged 25 to 40 in good health.

The chain carries TRBV4-1 and TRBJ1-1; D gene unclear. This CDR3 spans 13 amino acids. The V gene's germline CDR1 is MGHRA and CDR2 YSYEKL. The V end was cut by 4 bases, the J end by 4 bases, with 10 bases between. The CDR3 DNA is TGCGCCAGCAGCCTTCGGGAGGGCACTGAAGCTTTCTTT. It codes for CASSLREGTEAFF.

The chain carries TRBV4-1 and TRBJ2-7, with TRBD1 matching 8 bases. The germline V gene encodes CDR1 MGHRA and CDR2 YSYEKL. This CDR3 has 15 amino acids. Unmatched junction bases numbered 4, after V lost 0 bases and J lost 3 bases. The CDR3 reads CASSQDRTGYYEQYF. The CDR3 nucleotides read TGCGCCAGCAGCCAAGACAGGACAGGGTACTACGAGCAGTACTTC.

The chain has TRBV28 and TRBJ2-2; TRBD1 agrees at 7 bases. There are 16 residues in the CDR3. Germline assignment: CDR1 MDHEN and CDR2 SYDVKM. The ends lost 1 base at V and 1 base at J; junction bases unmatched: 3. CDR3 sequence: CASSLFGTVNTGELFF. The CDR3 bases are TGTGCCAGCAGTTTATTCGGGACAGTGAACACCGGGGAGCTGTTTTTT.

The chain is built from TRBV5-4 and TRBJ1-4; the D is unclear. The V end lost 4 bases, the J end lost 4 bases, and 5 bases lay between the germline ends. Per germline, CDR1 SGHNT and CDR2 YYREEE (reference sequence). The CDR3 has 12 amino acids. The CDR3 protein is CASSLSNEKLFF. DNA for the CDR3: TGTGCCAGCAGCCTCAGTAATGAAAAACTGTTTTTT.

The gene calls are TRBV5-1 and TRBJ2-3; 9 nucleotides align to TRBD2. The junction had 6 bases not matched to a gene; V was cut back by 4 bases and J by 3 bases. The CDR3 length is 15 residues. Germline V lookup: CDR1 SGHRS, CDR2 YFSETQ. CDR3 region: CASSNRLAETDTQYF. The DNA of the CDR3 is TGCGCCAGCAGCAACCGACTAGCGGAAACAGATACGCAGTATTTT.

The chain combines TRBV6-1 with TRBJ2-6, with D unclear. Germline CDR1 MNHNS, CDR2 SASEGT. Trimming took off 2 bases at V and 3 bases at J, with 8 bases between the two ends. The CDR3 runs to 15 residues. The CDR3 protein is CASSEWGSGANVLTF. CDR3 coding DNA: TGTGCCAGCAGTGAATGGGGAAGTGGGGCCAACGTCCTGACTTTC.

The chain combines TRBV5-1 with TRBJ2-1; 8 nucleotides match TRBD2. This CDR3 region has 14 residues. The V segment lost 0 bases and the J segment 8 bases; nucleotides outside the gene matches: 4. Germline V gene sequence: CDR1 SGHRS, CDR2 YFSETQ. For the CDR3, the DNA is TGCGCCAGCAGCTTGGGCGGGAGGTTGGATGAGCAGTTCTTC. Translation gives CASSLGGRLDEQFF. Drawing the rest from reference TRBV5-1 and TRBJ2-1, the complete variable domain is KAGVTQTPRYLIKTRGQQVTLSCSPISGHRSVSWYQQTPGQGLQFLFEYFSETQRNKGNFPGRFSGRQFSNSRSEMNVSTLELGDSALYLCASSLGGRLDEQFFGPGTRLTVL.

This clone is a singleton in its sample. The CDR3 region is CASANRPSYEQYF. The CDR3 DNA follows: TGTGCCAGCGCAAACAGACCCTCCTACGAGCAGTACTTC. The chain is built from TRBV2 and TRBJ2-7; D unresolved. Deletions cut 8 bases from V and 0 bases from J, with 11 bases between. Germline V lookup: CDR1 SNHLY, CDR2 FYNNEI. This CDR3 has 13 amino acids.

The chain carries TRBV14 and TRBJ2-7, with D hard to call. Trimming shortened V by 4 bases and J by 1 base, and 17 bases separated the two germline ends. CDR1 is SGHDN and CDR2 is FVKESK in the germline V gene. The CDR3 contains 16 residues. CDR3 bases: TGTGCCAGCAGCCCCCATAGAAGTGCCCTGTCCTACGAGCAGTACTTC. It specifies CASSPHRSALSYEQYF.

The rearrangement uses TRBV2 and TRBJ1-5; possibly TRBD1 for D (5 bases). V was shortened by 0 bases and J by 7 bases, with 13 bases between the two germline ends. This CDR3 comprises 15 residues. Germline assignment: CDR1 SNHLY and CDR2 FYNNEI. In DNA, the CDR3 is TGTGCCAGCAGTGAAGCAGCAGGGATAGGACAGCCCCAGCATTTT. It codes for CASSEAAGIGQPQHF.

The chain is built from TRBV4-3 and TRBJ2-3, with TRBD1 identical over 7 bases. This CDR3 has 16 residues. Germline lookup yields CDR1 LGHNA and CDR2 YSLEER. V lost 0 bases and J lost 5; bases outside the gene matches: 8. This CDR3 reads CASSQENQGVKDTQYF. Written as DNA, the CDR3 is TGCGCCAGCAGCCAAGAGAACCAGGGGGTAAAAGATACGCAGTATTTT.

The CDR3 sequence is CASGRLAGGEETQYF. The CDR3 DNA is TGTGCCAGCGGCCGACTAGCGGGAGGGGAAGAGACCCAGTACTTC. The V and J genes are TRBV28 and TRBJ2-5, with TRBD2 identical over 14 bases. The J segment lost 3 bases and the V segment lost 8 bases, leaving 5 bases of the junction unmatched. Germline V gene data show CDR1 as MDHEN and CDR2 as SYDVKM. The CDR3 spans 15 residues.

This clone appeared a single time. The chain employs TRBV23-1 and TRBJ2-5; 9 nucleotides match TRBD1. TRBV23-1 is treated as an ORF (open reading frame) with a function not yet certain. V lost 1 base to trimming and J lost 4 bases; unmatched junction nucleotides: 13. The CDR3 is made up of 18 amino acids. CDR3 protein: CASSQFSPGQGRPETQYF. The CDR3 DNA reads as TGCGCCAGCAGTCAATTTTCCCCGGGACAGGGTCGCCCAGAGACCCAGTACTTC.

This chain connects TRBV11-2 to TRBJ1-2; D is uncertain. This CDR3 comprises 13 residues. V was cut by 4 bases and J by 3 bases, with 9 bases left in between. The germline gives CDR1 SGHAT, CDR2 FQNNGV. The CDR3 sequence: CASSSSGHYGYTF. CDR3 nucleotide sequence: TGTGCCAGCAGCTCCTCTGGGCACTATGGCTACACCTTC.

The J gene is TRBJ2-1, the V gene TRBV2; tentative D call: TRBD1 (6 bases). V was clipped by 6 bases and J by 1 base, with 10 bases between them. The CDR3 is made up of 14 amino acids. In germline, CDR1 is SNHLY, CDR2 FYNNEI. CDR3 coding DNA: TGTGCCAGCAGGACGGGACAATCCTACAATGAGCAGTTCTTC. Residues: CASRTGQSYNEQFF. The full variable domain, its missing parts supplied by reference TRBV2 and TRBJ2-1, is EPEVTQTPSHQVTQMGQEVILRCVPISNHLYFYWYRQILGQKVEFLVSFYNNEISEKSEIFDDQFSVERPDGSNFTLKIRSTKLEDSAMYFCASRTGQSYNEQFFGPGTRLTVL.

The CDR3, as DNA: TGTGCCAGCAGGGCGCCCTTCGGAGGGGGTGAAGAGACCCAGTACTTC. Its protein is CASRAPFGGGEETQYF. The chain recombines TRBV6-6 with TRBJ2-5; perhaps D is TRBD1 or TRBD2 (6 bases each). The CDR3 is 16 residues long. Germline CDR1 and CDR2: MNHNY and SVGAGI (reference sequence). V lost 6 bases and J 3 bases, leaving 20 bases between the germline ends.

CDR3 amino acids: CASSVDGSGPPYEQYF. DNA for the CDR3: TGTGCCAGCAGCGTAGATGGTAGCGGACCCCCCTACGAGCAGTACTTC. The chain links TRBV9 to TRBJ2-7; D perhaps matches TRBD2 (6 bases). V lost 0 bases to trimming and J lost 2 bases, with 15 bases between them. There are 16 residues in the CDR3. Germline V gene data show CDR1 as SGDLS and CDR2 as YYNGEE.

The chain is built from TRBV19 and TRBJ1-1; no clear D gene. Germline CDR1 and CDR2: LNHDA and SQIVND (reference sequence). Between the trimmed V and J ends, which lost 5 bases and 1 base, there was a span of 17 bases. This CDR3 is 16 amino acids long. CDR3 bases: TGTGCCAGTAGTGTCCTCGGGCGAGGTGGGAACACTGAAGCTTTCTTT. It encodes CASSVLGRGGNTEAFF.

The V and J genes are TRBV6-6 and TRBJ1-5; D unresolved. Per germline, CDR1 MNHNY and CDR2 SVGAGI (reference sequence). The CDR3 contains 14 residues. With 0 bases removed from V and 14 bases from J, the gap between germline ends came to 17 bases. The CDR3 sequence is CASSYSMVGNIKHF. The CDR3 bases are TGTGCCAGCAGTTACTCGATGGTCGGTAACATCAAGCATTTT.

This chain connects TRBV7-9 to TRBJ2-3; either TRBD1 or TRBD2 may supply D (6 bases each). Trimming removed 5 bases at V and 4 bases at J, with 13 bases between. CDR3 length equals 14 residues. The germline gives CDR1 SEHNR, CDR2 FQNEAQ (reference sequence). CDR3 coding DNA: TGTGCCAGCAGCAATCCTCGGGGGCCAGATACGCAGTATTTT. Encoded protein: CASSNPRGPDTQYF.

V usage is TRBV10-3 and J usage is TRBJ2-7; D perhaps matches TRBD1 (5 bases). The CDR3 sequence is 16 residues long. Germline V lookup: CDR1 ENHRY, CDR2 SYGVKD. The V and J ends lost 0 bases and 0 bases respectively, with 12 bases between them. The CDR3: CAISESGHRNSYEQYF. Written as DNA, the CDR3 is TGTGCCATCAGTGAGTCCGGACACCGAAACTCCTACGAGCAGTACTTC.

V usage is TRBV5-6 and J usage is TRBJ2-7; D is unclear. The CDR3 has 11 residues. The germline V gene has CDR1 SGHDT and CDR2 YYEEEE. Between the trimmed V and J ends, which lost 3 bases and 3 bases, there was a span of 4 bases. The CDR3 spells CASSYHYEQYF. CDR3 bases: TGTGCCAGCAGCTACCACTACGAGCAGTACTTC.

This sequence joins TRBV4-2 and TRBJ2-3; perhaps D is TRBD1 or TRBD2 (6 bases each). CDR1 and CDR2 (germline): LGHNA, YNFKEQ. There are 20 residues in the CDR3. The V end lost 1 base, the J end lost 0 bases, and 23 bases lay between the germline ends. Here the CDR3 DNA reads TGTGCCAGCAGCCAAGTAAGGGGGTCAACTAGCACAACTAGCACAGATACGCAGTATTTT. Translating it yields CASSQVRGSTSTTSTDTQYF.

The J gene is TRBJ2-2, the V gene TRBV4-3; 15 bases map to TRBD2. This CDR3 region has 20 residues. The V and J ends lost 2 bases and 3 bases, in that order; junction bases with no gene match: 10. The germline CDR1 and CDR2 sequences are LGHNA and YSLEER. This CDR3 reads CASSQLPGTSGRRDTGELFF. The CDR3 nucleotides are TGCGCCAGCAGCCAACTTCCCGGGACTAGCGGGAGGCGGGACACCGGGGAGCTGTTTTTT.

The chain links TRBV27 to TRBJ1-2; maybe TRBD1 (6 bases). V lost 5 bases and J lost 7, with 26 bases in between. The CDR3 is 17 residues long. CDR1 is MNHEY, CDR2 SMNVEV, per germline (reference sequence). CDR3 nucleotide sequence: TGTGCCAGCAGTCCCGGTAGGGACATTGTCAGTTTTGGTGGCTACACCTTC. It codes for CASSPGRDIVSFGGYTF.

V and J are TRBV7-9 and TRBJ1-2; D is possibly TRBD1 (6 bases). This CDR3 spans 14 amino acids. Germline V gene lookup returns CDR1 SEHNR and CDR2 FQNEAQ (reference sequence). V was shortened by 7 bases and J by 0 bases, with 12 bases between the two germline ends. The CDR3 coding sequence is TGTGCCAGCACAATGGACAGCGCTAACTATGGCTACACCTTC. Its protein product is CASTMDSANYGYTF.

The rearrangement joins TRBV11-2 to TRBJ2-1; 7 nucleotides agree with TRBD2. The CDR3 loop spans 15 amino acids. The junction had 11 bases not matched to a gene; V was cut back by 4 bases and J by 8 bases. CDR1 is SGHAT and CDR2 is FQNNGV in the germline V gene. DNA for the CDR3: TGTGCCAGCAGCTCAGGACTAGTCAGTCCGCATGAGCAGTTCTTC. Protein sequence: CASSSGLVSPHEQFF. Combining the CDR3 with reference TRBV11-2 and TRBJ2-1 gives the whole variable domain EAGVAQSPRYKIIEKRQSVAFWCNPISGHATLYWYQQILGQGPKLLIQFQNNGVVDDSQLPKDRFSAERLKGVDSTLKIQPAKLEDSAVYLCASSSGLVSPHEQFFGPGTRLTVL.

The chain has TRBV11-3 and TRBJ2-3; D may be TRBD1 or TRBD2 (6 bases each). The germline V and J ends were trimmed by 0 bases and 7 bases, with 14 bases remaining between them. The germline gives CDR1 SGHNT, CDR2 YENEEA. This CDR3 comprises 15 residues. CDR3 sequence (DNA): TGTGCCAGCAGCTTAGAAGGGGGGATACATCATACGCAGTATTTT. It specifies CASSLEGGIHHTQYF.

This clone was counted once. This chain connects TRBV27 to TRBJ1-1, with D uncertain. The germline V gene has CDR1 MNHEY and CDR2 SMNVEV (reference sequence). The V gene lost 2 bases and the J gene lost 2 bases, with 15 bases spanning the gap. This CDR3 is built from 16 residues. The CDR3, as DNA: TGTGCCAGCAGTTTAAGGTCCGGCAGGACCAACACTGAAGCTTTCTTT. It encodes CASSLRSGRTNTEAFF.

The rearrangement uses TRBV28 and TRBJ2-7; 7 bases line up with TRBD1. V trimming: 6 bases; J trimming: 2 bases; junction bases outside the gene matches: 13. CDR3 size: 16 residues. Germline V gives CDR1 MDHEN, CDR2 SYDVKM. The DNA of the CDR3 is TGTGCCAGCAGGTCTACCCGGGACAGATACACCTACGAGCAGTACTTC. Its protein is CASRSTRDRYTYEQYF. Drawing the rest from reference TRBV28 and TRBJ2-7, the complete variable domain is DVKVTQSSRYLVKRTGEKVFLECVQDMDHENMFWYRQDPGLGLRLIYFSYDVKMKEKGDIPEGYSVSREKKERFSLILESASTNQTSMYLCASRSTRDRYTYEQYFGPGTRLTVT.

This chain uses TRBV5-4 with TRBJ1-2; D might be TRBD1 (5 bases). This CDR3 comprises 15 residues. V was pared by 0 bases and J by 8 bases, with 17 bases between. The germline CDR1 and CDR2 sequences are SGHNT and YYREEE (reference sequence). The CDR3: CASSLGLRGRDGYTF. In nucleotides, the CDR3 is TGTGCCAGCAGCTTGGGTCTTCGGGGTAGGGACGGCTACACCTTC.

V is TRBV30 and J is TRBJ2-2; D is unresolved. The CDR3 is 12 residues long. Looked up from germline, CDR1 is GTSNPN and CDR2 is SVGIG (reference sequence). V was trimmed by 3 bases and J by 6 bases, leaving 8 bases between them. CDR3 bases: TGTGCCTGGAGGGACCGCCCCGGGGAGCTGTTTTTT. This encodes CAWRDRPGELFF.